These T cell receptor beta chains were read from a single sample in a study of CD8+ T cells in alopecia areata. Sequenced by immunoSEQ multiplex PCR; TCRdb stores in-frame clones only, minus some. The data show roughly 150,000 clones, over 70% seen once. The sample was CD8+ T cells sorted from blood, taken at week 0. These receptors all stem from a human donor with alopecia areata. The CDR3 runs from the conserved cysteine through the conserved F or W. A D gene is named only where the DNA matches it firmly. Rows give clone size only sometimes, using once, few, many, or a class for an expanded clone.

j_call d_call v_call clone_size cdr3_nt cdr3_aa
TRBJ1-2 TRBD1 TRBV6-5 - TGTGCCAGCAGTTACGGGACAGGGGCCTATGGCTACACCTTC CASSYGTGAYGYTF
TRBJ2-7 - TRBV5-6 - TGTGCCAGCAGCTATGGCAGAATCTCCTACGAGCAGTACTTC CASSYGRISYEQYF
TRBJ2-1 - TRBV5-1 once TGCGCCAGCAGCTTGGCCGAGGGCGGGGATGAGCAGTTCTTC CASSLAEGGDEQFF
TRBJ2-7 - TRBV7-9 few TGTGCCAGCAGCTTAGTCGTGGAGGGCGAGCAGTACTTC CASSLVVEGEQYF
TRBJ2-7 - TRBV5-1 few TGCGCCAGCAGCTTGAACAAGTACGAGCAGTACTTC CASSLNKYEQYF
TRBJ2-7 - TRBV29-1 - TGCAGCGTTGTCCCGGCAAGGGACAACACTAACTACGAGCAGTACTTC CSVVPARDNTNYEQYF
TRBJ1-1 TRBD1 TRBV4-2 - TGTGCCAGCAGCCATATCGGGACAGGGATGAACACTGAAGCTTTCTTT CASSHIGTGMNTEAFF
TRBJ1-2 - TRBV10-3 - TGTGCCATCAGTGAGTCCGGCAGGGATCTCTATGGCTACACCTTC CAISESGRDLYGYTF
TRBJ1-5 - TRBV27 - TGTGCCAGCGGTAAGGGTGGGAATCAGCCCCAGCATTTT CASGKGGNQPQHF
TRBJ2-1 - TRBV27 - TGTGCCAGCAGTTTATCCGCTTACAATGAGCAGTTCTTC CASSLSAYNEQFF
TRBJ2-3 - TRBV11-3 - TGTGCCAGCAGCCCCTTTGTGGGGGAAGTCTCTAGCACAGATACGCAGTATTTT CASSPFVGEVSSTDTQYF
TRBJ2-7 - TRBV7-9 - TGTGCCAGCAGCCCGACCTCTAACTCCTACGAGCAGTACTTC CASSPTSNSYEQYF
TRBJ1-5 - TRBV19 - TGTGCCAGTAGTATAAGTGTTGGAGGACCTGAGCAGCATTTT CASSISVGGPEQHF
TRBJ2-3 TRBD2 TRBV29-1 - TGCAGCGTCGCGGGAGCGGTGGGCACAGATACGCAGTATTTT CSVAGAVGTDTQYF
TRBJ2-7 TRBD1 TRBV7-7 once TGTGCCAGCAGCTTAGGGACAGGGACCTACGAGCAGTACTTC CASSLGTGTYEQYF
TRBJ2-3 TRBD1 TRBV27 once TGTGCCAGCAGTCACGGGACAGGGCTGGCAGATACGCAGTATTTT CASSHGTGLADTQYF
TRBJ2-7 - TRBV19 - TGTGCCAGTAGTTACCGGGACGATTACGAGCAGTACTTC CASSYRDDYEQYF
TRBJ2-1 - TRBV7-9 - TGTGCCAGCAGCTTAGTAGGGGGGGCGAATGAGCAGTTCTTC CASSLVGGANEQFF
TRBJ2-3 - TRBV14 - TGTGCCAGCAGCCTAGGCGCGCCCACAGATACGCAGTATTTT CASSLGAPTDTQYF
TRBJ2-1 TRBD2 TRBV23-1 few TGCGCCAGCAGTCACTCAACTAGCGAGCCCCCTCTCGGTGAGCAGTTCTTC CASSHSTSEPPLGEQFF
TRBJ2-7 TRBD1 TRBV5-1 - TGCGCCAGCAGCTTCGGGACAGGGGGAGACGAGCAGTACTTC CASSFGTGGDEQYF
TRBJ2-1 - TRBV19 - TGTGCCAGTAGCTTTACAGTTAACAATGAGCAGTTCTTC CASSFTVNNEQFF
TRBJ1-2 - TRBV5-6 - TGTGCCAGCAGCTTTCCCGGGTTGGTGGCTAACTATGGCTACACCTTC CASSFPGLVANYGYTF
TRBJ2-3 - TRBV27 - TGTGCCAGCAGTTTAGGGGCTCTAGATACGCAGTATTTT CASSLGALDTQYF
TRBJ2-7 TRBD1 TRBV6-9 - TGTGCCAGCAGTTGTTTGGGACAGGGAGTTTACGAGCAGTACTTC CASSCLGQGVYEQYF
TRBJ2-7 - TRBV2 - TGTGCCAGCAGTGATCGCAAATTCGAGCAGTACTTC CASSDRKFEQYF
TRBJ1-1 TRBD1 TRBV29-1 - TGCAGCGTTCAGAACAGGGGGAACACTGAAGCTTTCTTT CSVQNRGNTEAFF
TRBJ2-7 - TRBV27 - TGTGCCAGCACCCCAGGCAGCTCCTACGAGCAGTACTTC CASTPGSSYEQYF
TRBJ2-3 - TRBV27 - TGTGCCAGCAGTTTTCCGGGGGATACGCAGTATTTT CASSFPGDTQYF
TRBJ2-1 - TRBV5-4 - TGTGCCAGCAGCTTGGCCCTGAGCGGGTACAATGAGCAGTTCTTC CASSLALSGYNEQFF
TRBJ2-3 - TRBV5-1 - TGCGCCAGCAGCCCCTGGGCCACAGATACGCAGTATTTT CASSPWATDTQYF
TRBJ1-6 - TRBV5-1 - TGCGCCAGCAGCTTGTGGTACAGGGTGAATTCACCCCTCCACTTT CASSLWYRVNSPLHF
TRBJ1-5 TRBD1 TRBV7-8 - TGTGCCAGCAGCTTACAAACCCTGACAGGGACCAATCAGCCCCAGCATTTT CASSLQTLTGTNQPQHF
TRBJ2-2 TRBD2 TRBV27 - TGTGCCAGCAGTTGGGGACTAGCGGGGACCGGGGAGCTGTTTTTT CASSWGLAGTGELFF
TRBJ2-7 - TRBV11-3 - TGTGCCAGCAGCCTGGACCAGAGCTCCTACGAGCAGTACTTC CASSLDQSSYEQYF
TRBJ2-1 TRBD2 TRBV5-4 - TGTGCCAGCAGCTCCGGGACTAGCGGAATCAATGAGCAGTTCTTC CASSSGTSGINEQFF
TRBJ2-7 TRBD2 TRBV7-9 - TGTGCCAGCAGCCGGGGGGACGACATCACCTACGAGCAGTACTTC CASSRGDDITYEQYF
TRBJ2-1 - TRBV5-1 - TGCGCCAGCAGCCCTCAGGGGAGCGGGCGGATCAATGAGCAGTTCTTC CASSPQGSGRINEQFF
TRBJ2-7 - TRBV6-1 - TGTGCCAGCAGTGAAGGAAAGTACGAGCAGTACTTC CASSEGKYEQYF
TRBJ1-2 - TRBV5-1 - TGCGCCAGCAGCCCGGGACCGCAGAACTATGGCTACACCTTC CASSPGPQNYGYTF
TRBJ2-5 TRBD1 TRBV5-4 - TGTGCCAGCAGCCCCGGGACAGGGGGCTCGGAGACCCAGTACTTC CASSPGTGGSETQYF
TRBJ2-7 - TRBV27 once TGTGCCAGCAGTTTATTCGGGAGCTACGAGCAGTACTTC CASSLFGSYEQYF
TRBJ2-7 TRBD1 TRBV29-1 - TGCAGCGTTGAGGAGACAGGGGCTTACGAGCAGTACTTC CSVEETGAYEQYF
TRBJ2-7 - TRBV27 few TGTGCCAGCAGTTTATCAGGAACCTCCAGCTACGAGCAGTACTTC CASSLSGTSSYEQYF
TRBJ2-2 TRBD1 TRBV29-1 - TGCAGCGTTGAAAACGGACAGGGGGCTTCCGGGGAGCTGTTTTTT CSVENGQGASGELFF
TRBJ2-2 TRBD2 TRBV27 - TGTGCCAGCAGTTCCCTTAAACTAGCGGGGGCGAACACCGGGGAGCTGTTTTTT CASSSLKLAGANTGELFF